These 11 T cell receptor beta chains were sequenced from one sample in a study of pediatric ulcerative colitis. The rectum was sampled with one to two pinch biopsies at colonoscopy. Profiling relied on immunoSEQ multiplex PCR, and the TCRdb table lists in-frame clones only, not all of them. Here the sample spans over 10,000 clones, around 77% being singletons. The source material was gut tissue. Source of these receptors: a boy aged 5-17 years who was a control in a study of pediatric ulcerative colitis.

V is TRBV5-6 and J is TRBJ2-1; 10 nucleotides line up with TRBD1. This CDR3 has 15 amino acids. Germline V gene lookup returns CDR1 SGHDT and CDR2 YYEEEE. V was clipped by 4 bases and J by 10 bases; unmatched bases: 11. DNA of the CDR3: TGTGCCAGCAGCCCGGACAGGGGGGCCCCATGGGAGCAGTTCTTC. It specifies CASSPDRGAPWEQFF.

The chain links TRBV9 to TRBJ1-1; no reliable D call. The CDR3 sequence is 14 residues long. The V and J ends lost 4 bases and 1 base respectively, with 11 bases between them. The germline gives CDR1 SGDLS, CDR2 YYNGEE. The CDR3 protein is CASSPDGRNTEAFF. For the CDR3, the DNA is TGTGCCAGCAGCCCTGACGGACGGAACACTGAAGCTTTCTTT.

The chain couples TRBV5-4 to TRBJ2-1; D gene ambiguous. This CDR3 has 12 residues. V lost 1 base and J lost 5, with 4 bases in between. Germline CDR1 SGHNT, CDR2 YYREEE (reference sequence). Here the CDR3 reads CASSLNHNEQFF. As DNA, the CDR3 is TGTGCCAGCAGCTTGAATCACAATGAGCAGTTCTTC.

This clone was observed a handful of times. The chain links TRBV6-1 to TRBJ1-4; TRBD1 is a possible D gene (5 bases). Germline V gene sequence: CDR1 MNHNS, CDR2 SASEGT. Trimming removed 3 bases at V and 6 bases at J, with 11 bases between. The CDR3 is 14 residues long. CDR3 residues: CASSDGQGDEKLFF. CDR3 nucleotides: TGTGCCAGCAGTGACGGACAAGGGGATGAAAAACTGTTTTTT.

The rearrangement links TRBV18 to TRBJ2-3, with a possible D match to TRBD1 (6 bases). The CDR3 length is 17 residues. In germline, CDR1 is KGHSH, CDR2 LQKENI. The V end lost 0 bases, the J end lost 1 base, and 14 bases lay between the germline ends. This CDR3 is CASSPPGQTSGTDTQYF. For the CDR3, the DNA is TGTGCCAGCTCACCACCCGGACAGACTTCTGGCACAGATACGCAGTATTTT.

The V and J genes are TRBV7-2 and TRBJ1-5; a possible D gene is TRBD1 (5 bases). The CDR3 contains 14 residues. The germline CDR1 and CDR2 sequences are SGHTA and FQGNSA. V was cut by 5 bases and J by 3 bases, with 11 bases left in between. The CDR3 DNA follows: TGTGCCAGCAGCCCCAGACAGTACAATCAGCCCCAGCATTTT. Its translation is CASSPRQYNQPQHF.

This clone has only a few counts. The chain combines TRBV2 with TRBJ2-2; D may be TRBD2 (5 bases). Germline values: CDR1 SNHLY, CDR2 FYNNEI. This CDR3 is built from 15 residues. Trimming shortened V by 7 bases and J by 7 bases, and 19 bases separated the two germline ends. The chain's CDR3 is CASTTDKRRYGELFF. In DNA, the CDR3 is TGTGCCAGCACCACTGACAAGCGGAGGTACGGGGAGCTGTTTTTT.

V is TRBV4-1 and J is TRBJ2-7, with 7 bases matching TRBD2. The CDR3 has 17 amino acids. Trimming took 0 bases from V and 0 from J; bases not matched to a gene: 8. From germline, CDR1 is MGHRA and CDR2 YSYEKL. As DNA, the CDR3 is TGCGCCAGCAGCCAAGAACGACGGAGCGGGACCTCCTACGAGCAGTACTTC. It yields the protein CASSQERRSGTSYEQYF.

In its sample, this clone was seen once. The chain combines TRBV28 with TRBJ2-3; TRBD1 matches at 9 bases. Germline lookup yields CDR1 MDHEN and CDR2 SYDVKM. With 3 bases clipped from V and 5 bases from J, the junction kept 12 bases outside the gene matches. This CDR3 has 17 residues. CDR3 sequence (DNA): TGTGCCAGCAGTTTGTTCGGCTCGGGACAGGGTGTAGATACGCAGTATTTT. Protein: CASSLFGSGQGVDTQYF.

The chain has TRBV7-2 and TRBJ2-2; possible D gene TRBD1, 6 bases. The CDR3 runs 13 residues. Germline V lookup: CDR1 SGHTA, CDR2 FQGNSA. V was shortened by 5 bases and J by 7 bases, with 11 bases between the two germline ends. The CDR3 loop is CASSKTGNGELFF. As DNA, the CDR3 is TGTGCCAGCAGCAAAACAGGGAACGGGGAGCTGTTTTTT.

The rearrangement uses TRBV12-5 and TRBJ2-5; a weak D match, TRBD2 (5 bases). Germline loops: CDR1 LGHNT, CDR2 FRNRAP. Trimming removed 8 bases from V and 3 bases from J, with 16 bases in between. The CDR3 loop spans 14 amino acids. The CDR3: CASRPFGVKETQYF. DNA of the CDR3: TGTGCTAGTCGGCCCTTCGGGGTCAAAGAGACCCAGTACTTC.